These 20 T cell receptor beta chains were sequenced from one sample in a study of shared clonotypes between healthy human individuals. It was CD45RO-negative cells, positively selected for CCR7, that made up naive CD8 cells, with terminally differentiated effector memory CD45RA+ cells excluded. Profiled with immunoSEQ multiplex PCR; TCRdb holds only in-frame clones, not every one. The table shows 2 million to 2.5 million clones, with 90% to 95% occurring only once. Sequencing used naive CD8+ T cells from PBMCs. The source is a man in his late teens or twenties in good health. Some clones in this sample may be carry-over from other donors' samples.

The chain links TRBV23-1 to TRBJ1-1; TRBD1 aligns across 10 bases. TRBV23-1 is an ORF, with its function uncertain. The CDR3 sequence is 17 residues long. Trimming at V came to 6 bases and at J to 0 bases, leaving 10 bases not matched to a gene. CDR3 protein: CASSRRGQGSLNTEAFF. CDR3 DNA: TGCGCCAGCAGCCGACGGGGACAGGGGAGTCTGAACACTGAAGCTTTCTTT.

The V gene is TRBV27, the J gene TRBJ2-5, with D unclear. This CDR3 has 15 residues. The V end lost 5 bases, the J end lost 4 bases, and 17 bases lay between the germline ends. Per germline, CDR1 MNHEY and CDR2 SMNVEV (reference sequence). CDR3 residues: CASSTSDGPGETQYF. In nucleotides, the CDR3 is TGTGCCAGCAGTACATCGGATGGCCCCGGAGAGACCCAGTACTTC.

With regard to this clone: The same CDR3 also results from other DNA sequences found in this sample. V and J are TRBV5-4 and TRBJ1-1; D unresolved. The germline gives CDR1 SGHNT, CDR2 YYREEE (reference sequence). Between the trimmed V and J ends, which lost 4 bases and 6 bases, there was a span of 7 bases. This CDR3 region has 11 residues. CDR3: CASSLGAEAFF. The CDR3 nucleotides are TGTGCCAGCAGCCTGGGCGCTGAAGCTTTCTTT.

V usage is TRBV5-5 and J usage is TRBJ2-7; TRBD2 matches 16 bases. Trimming took 4 bases from V and 4 from J; bases not matched to a gene: 8. The germline V gene has CDR1 SGHKS and CDR2 YYEKEE (reference sequence). The CDR3 contains 17 residues. In DNA form, the CDR3 reads TGTGCCAGCAGCCCCGGGACTAGCGGGAGGGCCGGATACGAGCAGTACTTC. It yields the protein CASSPGTSGRAGYEQYF.

The rearrangement links TRBV6-1 to TRBJ1-5; D not certain. Deletions cut 10 bases from V and 0 bases from J, with 13 bases between. The CDR3 spans 14 residues. The V gene's germline CDR1 is MNHNS and CDR2 SASEGT. The CDR3 reads CATAPAYSNQPQHF. CDR3 nucleotides: TGTGCCACTGCACCGGCATATAGCAATCAGCCCCAGCATTTT.

This clone was observed a handful of times. This chain joins TRBV9 and TRBJ1-2; D remains unclear. Trimming took off 1 base at V and 8 bases at J, with 15 bases between the two ends. The V gene's germline CDR1 is SGDLS and CDR2 YYNGEE. CDR3 length equals 14 residues. CDR3 bases: TGTGCCAGCAGCGTACGAGGTCATCTTGGAGGCTACACCTTC. Amino acids: CASSVRGHLGGYTF.

The rearrangement joins TRBV12-1 to TRBJ2-1; the table's D call, TRBD2, was not checked against the DNA. TRBV12-1 represents a pseudogene. This CDR3 comprises 11 residues. CDR3 amino acids: CASSHKEEQFF. CDR3 DNA sequence: TGTGCCAGCAGCCATAAGGAGGAGCAGTTCTTC.

This chain uses TRBV13 with TRBJ2-1; 16 positions agree with TRBD2. V trimming: 5 bases; J trimming: 9 bases; junction bases outside the gene matches: 4. Germline lookup yields CDR1 PRHDT and CDR2 FYEKMQ (reference sequence). The CDR3 contains 15 residues. The CDR3 reads CASSQGTSGRVEQFF. In DNA form, the CDR3 reads TGTGCCAGCAGCCAAGGGACTAGCGGGAGGGTTGAGCAGTTCTTC. Looking up the rest from reference TRBV13 and TRBJ2-1 gives the full variable domain: AAGVIQSPRHLIKEKRETATLKCYPIPRHDTVYWYQQGPGQDPQFLISFYEKMQSDKGSIPDRFSAQQFSDYHSELNMSSLELGDSALYFCASSQGTSGRVEQFFGPGTRLTVL.

V is TRBV6-5 and J is TRBJ2-5, with a possible D match to TRBD1 (5 bases). This CDR3 comprises 16 residues. Germline V gene sequence: CDR1 MNHEY, CDR2 SVGAGI. V lost 2 bases and J lost 0, with 13 bases in between. The CDR3 nucleotides read TGTGCCAGCAGTTACAGTCCCAGGGCGTACCAAGAGACCCAGTACTTC. Its translation is CASSYSPRAYQETQYF.

The chain links TRBV6-6 to TRBJ1-1, with TRBD1 identical over 9 bases. This CDR3 region has 15 residues. Germline V gene lookup returns CDR1 MNHNY and CDR2 SVGAGI (reference sequence). The V gene end was trimmed by 6 bases and the J gene end by 5 bases; junction bases not matched to a gene: 10. The CDR3 sequence: CASSTRTGERTEAFF. The CDR3 nucleotides are TGTGCCAGCAGCACTAGGACAGGGGAAAGGACTGAAGCTTTCTTT.

This chain links TRBV28 with TRBJ2-1; 11 nucleotides agree with TRBD2. Germline CDR1 MDHEN, CDR2 SYDVKM. This CDR3 is 15 amino acids long. The V gene end was trimmed by 5 bases and the J gene end by 4 bases; junction bases not matched to a gene: 4. As DNA, the CDR3 is TGTGCCAGCAGTCCGGGACTAGCGGAGTACAATGAGCAGTTCTTC. Residues: CASSPGLAEYNEQFF.

A single count supports this clone. The V call is TRBV7-9, the J call TRBJ1-3; TRBD1 is a possible D gene (5 bases). The V end was cut by 3 bases, the J end by 3 bases, with 15 bases between. The CDR3 length is 16 residues. CDR1 is SEHNR, CDR2 FQNEAQ, per germline (reference sequence). The CDR3 region is CASSFHAQGSGNTIYF. For the CDR3, the DNA is TGTGCCAGCAGCTTCCATGCTCAGGGTAGTGGAAACACCATATATTTT.

This rearrangement joins TRBV27 to TRBJ2-2; TRBD1 might be the D (6 bases). Germline CDR1 reads MNHEY; CDR2 reads SMNVEV (reference sequence). CDR3 length: 15 amino acids. V lost 5 bases and J lost 6, with 16 bases in between. CDR3 sequence: CASSPLNRAAGELFF. CDR3 DNA sequence: TGTGCCAGCAGTCCCCTGAACAGGGCGGCCGGGGAGCTGTTTTTT.

This clone was observed a few times. The rearrangement uses TRBV6-5 and TRBJ1-6; 7 bases are shared with TRBD1. CDR1 and CDR2 from the germline V gene are MNHEY and SVGAGI. The ends lost 6 bases at V and 7 bases at J; junction bases unmatched: 6. This CDR3 contains 14 residues. Written as DNA, the CDR3 is TGTGCCAGCAGCCCGACAGGGCGGAATTCACCCCTCCACTTT. Translation gives CASSPTGRNSPLHF.

V gene TRBV28 combines with J gene TRBJ2-7; 7 bases fit TRBD2. CDR1 MDHEN and CDR2 SYDVKM come from the germline V gene. Trimming removed 6 bases from V and 11 bases from J; junction bases left unmatched: 10. CDR3 length equals 12 residues. Written as DNA, the CDR3 is TGTGCCAGCAGCTCCGGGGAGGGTCCGAAGTACTTC. The encoded protein is CASSSGEGPKYF. Drawing the rest from reference TRBV28 and TRBJ2-7, the complete variable domain is DVKVTQSSRYLVKRTGEKVFLECVQDMDHENMFWYRQDPGLGLRLIYFSYDVKMKEKGDIPEGYSVSREKKERFSLILESASTNQTSMYLCASSSGEGPKYFGPGTRLTVT.

The J gene is TRBJ2-1, the V gene TRBV4-3; 10 bases are shared with TRBD2. Germline V gene data show CDR1 as LGHNA and CDR2 as YSLEER. There are 15 residues in the CDR3. V was clipped by 1 base and J by 9 bases; unmatched bases: 6. The CDR3 DNA reads TGCGCCAGCAGCCAAGTCAGCGGGGGGGAAGGTGAGCAGTTCTTC. Translation gives CASSQVSGGEGEQFF.

This clone was found a few times. This sequence joins TRBV15 and TRBJ1-1, with unresolved D. CDR1 LNHNV and CDR2 YYDKDF come from the germline V gene (reference sequence). CDR3 size: 14 residues. The V end lost 2 bases, the J end lost 1 base, and 8 bases lay between the germline ends. The CDR3 sequence is CATSRHRGNTEAFF. CDR3 bases: TGTGCCACCAGCAGACACAGAGGGAACACTGAAGCTTTCTTT.

V usage is TRBV4-1 and J usage is TRBJ1-2; D uncertain. Deletions cut 1 base from V and 5 bases from J, with 8 bases between. This CDR3 is 13 amino acids long. Per the germline V gene, CDR1 is MGHRA and CDR2 is YSYEKL. The CDR3 DNA is TGCGCCAGCAGCCAAGGGAATTTGTATGGCTACACCTTC. This gives the protein CASSQGNLYGYTF.

This clone was seen only a few times. V and J are TRBV7-9 and TRBJ1-5, with D perhaps matching TRBD1 (6 bases). V was shortened by 2 bases and J by 5 bases, with 10 bases between the two germline ends. The V gene's germline CDR1 is SEHNR and CDR2 FQNEAQ (reference sequence). The CDR3 is 14 amino acids. The CDR3: CASSLTGSDQPQHF. DNA for the CDR3: TGTGCCAGCAGCTTAACAGGGTCGGATCAGCCCCAGCATTTT.

With respect to this clone: This sample includes further DNA sequences coding for the same CDR3. The chain links TRBV5-4 to TRBJ1-1, with a tentative D call TRBD1 (5 bases). This CDR3 region has 14 residues. The V gene's germline CDR1 is SGHNT and CDR2 YYREEE (reference sequence). The V end lost 2 bases, the J end lost 2 bases, and 10 bases lay between the germline ends. DNA for the CDR3: TGTGCCAGCAGCTTAGGGAGGGGTAACACTGAAGCTTTCTTT. Translating it yields CASSLGRGNTEAFF.